These T cell receptor beta chains were read from a single sample in a study of CD8 T cells in Susac syndrome. TCRdb reprocessed the immunoSEQ multiplex PCR reads via MiXCR and lists one record per CDR3 protein. The sample shows around 80,000 distinct CDR3 sequences, around 90% of them seen only once. The sequencing sample was made of CD8+ T cells from PBMCs. The source of these receptors is a human donor with multiple sclerosis. Both conserved end residues are part of each CDR3. Each record gives: J gene, clone size, V gene, D gene, CDR3 DNA, CDR3 protein. D genes are given only for firm matches. Only some rows state a clone size, as once, few, many or a class for expanded clones.

j_gene: TRBJ2-7; abundance: NA; v_gene: TRBV28; d_gene: TRBD2; CDR3nt: TGTGCCAGCAGATTACTAGCGGGGAGAAACGAGCAGTACTTC; CDR3aa: CASRLLAGRNEQYF
j_gene: TRBJ2-2; abundance: once; v_gene: TRBV12-3/TRBV12-4; d_gene: TRBD1; CDR3nt: TGTGCCAGCAGTCCTCCGGGACAGGGGCTCGGGGAGCTGTTTTTT; CDR3aa: CASSPPGQGLGELFF
j_gene: TRBJ1-3; abundance: NA; v_gene: TRBV6-1; d_gene: NA; CDR3nt: TGTGCCAGCAGCTCCGGGTCCTACTCTGGAAACACCATATATTTT; CDR3aa: CASSSGSYSGNTIYF
j_gene: TRBJ1-3; abundance: NA; v_gene: TRBV6-6; d_gene: TRBD1; CDR3nt: TGTGCCAGCAGCCCCAGGGGGCTCGGTGGAAACACCATATATTTT; CDR3aa: CASSPRGLGGNTIYF
j_gene: TRBJ1-1; abundance: NA; v_gene: TRBV15; d_gene: NA; CDR3nt: TGTGCCACGTCGTCCCCCCCGAACACTGAAGCTTTCTTT; CDR3aa: CATSSPPNTEAFF
j_gene: TRBJ1-4; abundance: NA; v_gene: TRBV13; d_gene: TRBD1; CDR3nt: TGTGCCAGCAGCCCTCGAGACAGGGGACTTAATGAAAAACTGTTTTTT; CDR3aa: CASSPRDRGLNEKLFF
j_gene: TRBJ2-7; abundance: NA; v_gene: TRBV27; d_gene: TRBD2; CDR3nt: TGTGCCAGCAGTTTAAGCGGGGGGCCAACCTACGAGCAGTACTTC; CDR3aa: CASSLSGGPTYEQYF
j_gene: TRBJ2-3; abundance: once; v_gene: TRBV20-1; d_gene: TRBD2; CDR3nt: TGCAGTGCTAGAGAAGCTAGCGGGAGAGAGGCAGATACGCAGTATTTT; CDR3aa: CSAREASGREADTQYF
j_gene: TRBJ2-3; abundance: NA; v_gene: TRBV12-3/TRBV12-4; d_gene: NA; CDR3nt: TGTGCCAGCAGTTTTGGGGAGTCCCCTTCGCAGTATTTT; CDR3aa: CASSFGESPSQYF
j_gene: TRBJ2-3; abundance: NA; v_gene: TRBV30; d_gene: NA; CDR3nt: TGTGCCTGGAGTGTAAGGACAGATACGCAGTATTTT; CDR3aa: CAWSVRTDTQYF
j_gene: TRBJ2-5; abundance: NA; v_gene: TRBV20-1; d_gene: NA; CDR3nt: TGCAGTGCCGGGACGGGCCGGGAGACCCAGTACTTC; CDR3aa: CSAGTGRETQYF
j_gene: TRBJ2-1; abundance: NA; v_gene: TRBV11-2; d_gene: NA; CDR3nt: TGTGCCAGCAGCTTACAGACTAACGATGAGCAGTTCTTC; CDR3aa: CASSLQTNDEQFF
j_gene: TRBJ2-5; abundance: NA; v_gene: TRBV7-9; d_gene: TRBD2; CDR3nt: TGTGCCAGCAGCTTGACGACTAGCGGGCAAGAGACCCAGTACTTC; CDR3aa: CASSLTTSGQETQYF
j_gene: TRBJ2-6; abundance: NA; v_gene: TRBV5-4; d_gene: NA; CDR3nt: TGTGCCAGCAGCTTAGGACACCCCTACTCTGGGGCCAACGTCCTGACTTTC; CDR3aa: CASSLGHPYSGANVLTF
j_gene: TRBJ2-1; abundance: once; v_gene: TRBV7-2; d_gene: NA; CDR3nt: TGTGCCAGCAGCATAGGCACCTACAATGAGCAGTTCTTC; CDR3aa: CASSIGTYNEQFF
j_gene: TRBJ2-6; abundance: NA; v_gene: TRBV13; d_gene: TRBD1; CDR3nt: TGTGCCAGCGGAAGATCTGGGTGGCAGGGGGCGCCTGGGGCCAACGTCCTGACTTTC; CDR3aa: CASGRSGWQGAPGANVLTF
j_gene: TRBJ1-1; abundance: NA; v_gene: TRBV7-9; d_gene: NA; CDR3nt: TGTGCCAGCAGCTTAGTCCGGGACATAACATCAAAGGCTGAAGCTTTCTTT; CDR3aa: CASSLVRDITSKAEAFF
j_gene: TRBJ2-7; abundance: NA; v_gene: TRBV4-1; d_gene: TRBD2; CDR3nt: TGCGCCAGCAGCCAAGTCCGCGGGAGGGGATACGAGCAGTACTTC; CDR3aa: CASSQVRGRGYEQYF
j_gene: TRBJ2-7; abundance: few; v_gene: TRBV4-3; d_gene: NA; CDR3nt: TGCGCCAGCAGCCAAGATGTCGGAAAAGTAACTCTGTACGAGCAGTACTTC; CDR3aa: CASSQDVGKVTLYEQYF
j_gene: TRBJ1-2; abundance: NA; v_gene: TRBV9; d_gene: NA; CDR3nt: TGTGCCAGCAGCCCCCGGGGGGGTGGGGGCTATGGCTACACCTTC; CDR3aa: CASSPRGGGGYGYTF
j_gene: TRBJ2-1; abundance: NA; v_gene: TRBV30; d_gene: TRBD2; CDR3nt: TGTGCCTGGAGTGTCCCGCCGGGACTAGACTACAATGAGCAGTTCTTC; CDR3aa: CAWSVPPGLDYNEQFF
j_gene: TRBJ2-1; abundance: NA; v_gene: TRBV3-1; d_gene: TRBD2; CDR3nt: TGTGCCAGCAGCCAAGTCCTAGCGGGAGGCCCTAGCTCCTACAATGAGCAGTTCTTC; CDR3aa: CASSQVLAGGPSSYNEQFF
j_gene: TRBJ1-4; abundance: once; v_gene: TRBV12-3/TRBV12-4; d_gene: TRBD1; CDR3nt: TGTGCCAGCACCCCGGGACAGGGTTTGTCGGTTGGAGAAAAACTGTTTTTT; CDR3aa: CASTPGQGLSVGEKLFF
j_gene: TRBJ2-2; abundance: NA; v_gene: TRBV5-6; d_gene: TRBD1; CDR3nt: TGTGCCAGCAGCGCCTGGGGCGGGGACAGGCCTGAGAGGGAGCTGTTTTTT; CDR3aa: CASSAWGGDRPERELFF
j_gene: TRBJ2-5; abundance: NA; v_gene: TRBV27; d_gene: TRBD1; CDR3nt: TGTGCCAGCAGTACGCGAAGACAGGGGGAAGAGACCCAGTACTTC; CDR3aa: CASSTRRQGEETQYF
j_gene: TRBJ1-5; abundance: NA; v_gene: TRBV9; d_gene: NA; CDR3nt: TGTGCCAGCAGCGTAGATTCGACACCAGTTCTGGATCAGCCCCAGCATTTT; CDR3aa: CASSVDSTPVLDQPQHF
j_gene: TRBJ2-5; abundance: once; v_gene: TRBV27; d_gene: NA; CDR3nt: TGTGCCAGCTCCCCCGAAACAGAGCTAGAGACCCAGTACTTC; CDR3aa: CASSPETELETQYF
j_gene: TRBJ2-1; abundance: NA; v_gene: TRBV11-2; d_gene: TRBD2; CDR3nt: TGTGCCAGCAGCCCGGGGACTAGCGGGAGTAAGTTCTTC; CDR3aa: CASSPGTSGSKFF
j_gene: TRBJ2-3; abundance: NA; v_gene: TRBV28; d_gene: TRBD2; CDR3nt: TGTGCCAGCAGTCCGAGCGGGAGCGACACAGATACGCAGTATTTT; CDR3aa: CASSPSGSDTDTQYF
j_gene: TRBJ2-1; abundance: NA; v_gene: TRBV5-1; d_gene: TRBD2; CDR3nt: TGCGCCAGCAGCCGAGGACTAGCGGGAGGGAGCTCCTACAATGAGCAGTTCTTC; CDR3aa: CASSRGLAGGSSYNEQFF
j_gene: TRBJ2-2; abundance: NA; v_gene: TRBV19; d_gene: NA; CDR3nt: TGTGCCAGTACCCCCTCCGGGTCGGAAAACACCGGGGAGCTGTTTTTT; CDR3aa: CASTPSGSENTGELFF
j_gene: TRBJ2-1; abundance: NA; v_gene: TRBV5-4; d_gene: TRBD1; CDR3nt: TGTGCCAGCAGCTTCACAGGGGGCAGGAATGAGCAGTTCTTC; CDR3aa: CASSFTGGRNEQFF
j_gene: TRBJ2-5; abundance: few; v_gene: TRBV27; d_gene: NA; CDR3nt: TGTGCCAGCAGTTTAGTACTTCAAGAGACCCAGTACTTC; CDR3aa: CASSLVLQETQYF
j_gene: TRBJ2-2; abundance: NA; v_gene: TRBV29-1; d_gene: TRBD1; CDR3nt: TGCAGCGTGGCCGGGACAGGGGGAACCGGGGAGCTGTTTTTT; CDR3aa: CSVAGTGGTGELFF
j_gene: TRBJ1-1; abundance: NA; v_gene: TRBV5-4; d_gene: NA; CDR3nt: TGTGCCAGCAGCTTGGCGGCGGGAGCGAACACTGAAGCTTTCTTT; CDR3aa: CASSLAAGANTEAFF
j_gene: TRBJ2-7; abundance: NA; v_gene: TRBV7-6; d_gene: TRBD1; CDR3nt: TGTGCCAGCAGCCCTCGGACAGGGGCTAGCTACGAGCAGTACTTC; CDR3aa: CASSPRTGASYEQYF
j_gene: TRBJ2-2; abundance: NA; v_gene: TRBV13; d_gene: NA; CDR3nt: TGTGCCAGCAGCCAAGAGCTGGGCGGGGCATCCGGGGAGCTGTTTTTT; CDR3aa: CASSQELGGASGELFF
j_gene: TRBJ2-7; abundance: few; v_gene: TRBV4-3; d_gene: NA; CDR3nt: TGCGCCAGCAGCCAAGAATGGGACGGATCCTACGAGCAGTACTTC; CDR3aa: CASSQEWDGSYEQYF
j_gene: TRBJ1-2; abundance: NA; v_gene: TRBV5-1; d_gene: NA; CDR3nt: TGCGCCAGCAGCGTGAACACTAACTATGGCTACACCTTC; CDR3aa: CASSVNTNYGYTF
j_gene: TRBJ1-5; abundance: NA; v_gene: TRBV28; d_gene: NA; CDR3nt: TGTGCCAGCAGTTTAGCGACAGATTATAGCAATCAGCCCCAGCATTTT; CDR3aa: CASSLATDYSNQPQHF
j_gene: TRBJ2-2; abundance: NA; v_gene: TRBV28; d_gene: NA; CDR3nt: TGTGCCAGCAGTCCGGTAGCCGACTGGGGCGGGGAGCTGTTTTTT; CDR3aa: CASSPVADWGGELFF
j_gene: TRBJ1-4; abundance: NA; v_gene: TRBV20-1; d_gene: NA; CDR3nt: TGCAGTGCTAGTGGGGGGGAAAAACTGTTTTTT; CDR3aa: CSASGGEKLFF